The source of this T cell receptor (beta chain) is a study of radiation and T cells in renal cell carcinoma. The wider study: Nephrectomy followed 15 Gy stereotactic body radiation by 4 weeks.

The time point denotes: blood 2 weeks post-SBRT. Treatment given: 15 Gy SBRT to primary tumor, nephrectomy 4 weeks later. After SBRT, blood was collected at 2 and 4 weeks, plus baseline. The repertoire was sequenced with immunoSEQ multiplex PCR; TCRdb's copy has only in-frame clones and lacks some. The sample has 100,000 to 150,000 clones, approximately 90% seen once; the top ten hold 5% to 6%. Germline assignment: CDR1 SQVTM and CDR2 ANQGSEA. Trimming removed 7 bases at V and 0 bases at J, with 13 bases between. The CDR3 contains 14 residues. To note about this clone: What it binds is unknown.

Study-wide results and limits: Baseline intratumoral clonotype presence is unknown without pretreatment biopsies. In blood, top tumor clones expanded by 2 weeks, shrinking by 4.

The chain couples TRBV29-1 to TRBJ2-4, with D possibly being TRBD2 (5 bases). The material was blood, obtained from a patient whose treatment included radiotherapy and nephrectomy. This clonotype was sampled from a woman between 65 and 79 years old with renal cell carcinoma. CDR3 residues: CSASIDLAKNIQYF. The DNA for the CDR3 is TGCAGCGCTAGCATTGATCTAGCCAAAAACATTCAGTACTTC.